Below are 16 T cell receptor beta chains sequenced from a single sample in a study of control samples from healthy donors and cancer patients. Sequencing used immunoSEQ multiplex PCR; TCRdb keeps in-frame clones, though not all of them. The repertoire holds 120,000 to 150,000 clones, around 90% seen once, with 4% to 5.5% in the top ten. The specimen was blood. The receptor set was obtained from a man aged 30-40 years in good health.

The chain uses TRBV19 and TRBJ2-2; the match to TRBD1 covers 9 bases. CDR1 and CDR2 (germline): LNHDA, SQIVND (reference sequence). Trimming took 4 bases from V and 4 from J; bases not matched to a gene: 7. This CDR3 spans 16 amino acids. The CDR3 coding sequence is TGTGCCAGTAGTAAACGACAGGGGGAAGGCACCGGGGAGCTGTTTTTT. Translated, it gives CASSKRQGEGTGELFF.

The V and J genes are TRBV7-2 and TRBJ2-7; D is uncertain. The ends were cut back, 1 base at V and 7 bases at J, with 11 bases in the middle. In germline, CDR1 is SGHTA, CDR2 FQGNSA. The CDR3 is made up of 13 amino acids. CDR3 protein: CASSLVRAGEQYF. The CDR3 DNA is TGTGCCAGCAGCTTAGTTCGCGCCGGTGAGCAGTACTTC.

The CDR3 bases are TGTGCCAGCAGCAAATCGGACAGGGGCCACGAGCAGTACTTC. This translates into CASSKSDRGHEQYF. The chain employs TRBV7-2 and TRBJ2-7; 9 bases are a match to TRBD1. This CDR3 has 14 residues. CDR1 is SGHTA and CDR2 is FQGNSA in the germline V gene. With V trimmed by 5 bases and J by 5 bases, 7 bases remained unmatched. Looking up the rest from reference TRBV7-2 and TRBJ2-7 gives the full variable domain: GAGVSQSPSNKVTEKGKDVELRCDPISGHTALYWYRQSLGQGLEFLIYFQGNSAPDKSGLPSDRFSAERTGGSVSTLTIQRTQQEDSAVYLCASSKSDRGHEQYFGPGTRLTVT.

The rearrangement uses TRBV20-1 and TRBJ2-2; 10 bases are a match to TRBD1. Germline assignment: CDR1 DFQATT and CDR2 SNEGSKA (reference sequence). The J segment lost 4 bases and the V segment lost 3 bases, leaving 5 bases of the junction unmatched. The CDR3 loop spans 15 amino acids. The CDR3 sequence: CSASDRGLFTGELFF. CDR3 coding DNA: TGCAGTGCTAGTGACAGGGGGCTCTTCACCGGGGAGCTGTTTTTT.

The rearrangement joins TRBV7-2 to TRBJ2-1; 11 bases map to TRBD2. Germline CDR1 reads SGHTA; CDR2 reads FQGNSA. CDR3 size: 14 residues. Trimming removed 5 bases from V and 13 bases from J; junction bases left unmatched: 10. CDR3 loop: CASSLDLAGGSQFF. The CDR3, as DNA: TGTGCCAGCAGCCTAGACTTAGCGGGAGGGAGTCAGTTCTTC.

The chain has TRBV13 and TRBJ1-1; D not certain. The CDR3 has 16 residues. Deletions cut 2 bases from V and 0 bases from J, with 13 bases between. The germline CDR1 and CDR2 sequences are PRHDT and FYEKMQ (reference sequence). In nucleotides, the CDR3 is TGTGCCAGCAGCTTATGGTTCCGGCACGTGAACACTGAAGCTTTCTTT. The encoded protein is CASSLWFRHVNTEAFF.

The rearrangement uses TRBV29-1 and TRBJ1-3; TRBD1 might be the D (5 bases). From germline, CDR1 is SQVTM and CDR2 ANQGSEA. V was pared by 5 bases and J by 4 bases, with 9 bases between. The CDR3 extends over 12 amino acids. CDR3 DNA: TGCAGCGTTAGACAGCCAGGAAACACCATATATTTT. Its protein product is CSVRQPGNTIYF. Looking up the rest from reference TRBV29-1 and TRBJ1-3 gives the full variable domain: SAVISQKPSRDICQRGTSLTIQCQVDSQVTMMFWYRQQPGQSLTLIATANQGSEATYESGFVIDKFPISRPNLTFSTLTVSNMSPEDSSIYLCSVRQPGNTIYFGEGSWLTVV.

The V call is TRBV6-5, the J call TRBJ2-7; D unclear. The V end lost 8 bases, the J end lost 2 bases, and 13 bases lay between the germline ends. The length of the CDR3 is 13 residues. Germline CDR1 MNHEY, CDR2 SVGAGI. The CDR3 DNA is TGTGCCAGCTACCGGCCTCGCACCTACGAGCAGTACTTC. Amino acids: CASYRPRTYEQYF.

This clone was recorded only once. The chain recombines TRBV5-1 with TRBJ1-1, with unresolved D. From germline, CDR1 is SGHRS and CDR2 YFSETQ. The CDR3 length is 14 residues. V was shortened by 0 bases and J by 7 bases, with 13 bases between the two germline ends. The CDR3 sequence: CASSLAETRSEAFF. CDR3 nucleotides: TGCGCCAGCAGCTTGGCTGAGACCCGGAGTGAAGCTTTCTTT.

The chain has TRBV4-3 and TRBJ2-7; possible D gene TRBD2, 5 bases. This CDR3 is built from 15 residues. Germline V lookup: CDR1 LGHNA, CDR2 YSLEER. V lost 0 bases to trimming and J lost 7 bases, with 16 bases between them. The CDR3 nucleotides read TGCGCCAGCAGCCAAGATACAGCCGGGGTGGAGGAGCAGTACTTC. Translated: CASSQDTAGVEEQYF.

The J gene is TRBJ2-7, the V gene TRBV27; tentatively, D is TRBD1 or TRBD2 (6 bases each). Per the germline V gene, CDR1 is MNHEY and CDR2 is SMNVEV (reference sequence). V was cut by 6 bases and J by 5 bases, with 20 bases left in between. CDR3 size: 15 residues. CDR3 loop: CASRSRLGGTNEQYF. In nucleotides, the CDR3 is TGTGCCAGCAGAAGCCGTCTAGGAGGGACAAACGAGCAGTACTTC.

The count of this clone is one. This chain links TRBV15 with TRBJ2-7; no clear D gene. With 0 bases removed from V and 2 bases from J, the gap between germline ends came to 11 bases. From germline, CDR1 is LNHNV and CDR2 YYDKDF (reference sequence). The CDR3 runs 15 residues. In DNA form, the CDR3 reads TGTGCCACCAGCAGAGAAAGACCATCCACCTACGAGCAGTACTTC. It encodes CATSRERPSTYEQYF.

This clone was observed a single time. This chain uses TRBV11-2 with TRBJ2-1; D might be TRBD2 (6 bases). The germline V and J ends were trimmed by 0 bases and 3 bases, with 9 bases remaining between them. Germline-derived CDR1 and CDR2 are SGHAT and FQNNGV. The CDR3 has 15 residues. CDR3 sequence (DNA): TGTGCCAGCAGCTTAGATCCAGCGGGCTACAATGAGCAGTTCTTC. Protein product: CASSLDPAGYNEQFF.

The genes are TRBV12-2 and TRBJ2-5. TRBV12-2 is an annotated pseudogene. The CDR3 loop spans 16 amino acids. CDR3 sequence: CASRLAKVLDQVTQYF. In DNA, the CDR3 is TGTGCAAGTCGCTTAGCGAAGGTCCTAGACCAGGTGACCCAGTACTTC.

J is TRBJ1-5 and V is TRBV6-2 or TRBV6-3; TRBD1 aligns across 10 bases. J lost 0 bases, V lost 6 bases, and 8 bases had no gene match. CDR3 length: 17 amino acids. Germline-derived CDR1 and CDR2 are MNHEY and SVGEGT. Written as DNA, the CDR3 is TGTGCCAGCAGCACCTCCGGGACAGGGGCTAGCAATCAGCCCCAGCATTTT. Protein: CASSTSGTGASNQPQHF.

This clone was detected once. This chain joins TRBV7-2 and TRBJ1-5; 7 bases match TRBD1. With 4 bases clipped from V and 2 bases from J, the junction kept 5 bases outside the gene matches. Germline V gene sequence: CDR1 SGHTA, CDR2 FQGNSA. This CDR3 has 15 amino acids. DNA of the CDR3: TGTGCCAGCAGCTCCGATACAGGGGGCAATCAGCCCCAGCATTTT. Protein product: CASSSDTGGNQPQHF.